The present entry profiles one TCR beta chain with its context. This could be a read error, since a much larger clone is one nucleotide away. TCRdb called the 5' RACE reads again in MiXCR, with one record for every CDR3 protein. Here the sample spans about 53,000 distinct CDR3 sequences, almost 25% being singletons. Germline V lookup: CDR1 SGHKS, CDR2 YYEKEE (reference sequence). The CDR3 has 13 residues. The source is a female donor with breast cancer. Sequenced: tumor-infiltrating naive CD4+ T cells sorted from the breast tumor. Subset noted: naive CD4+ T cells, CD4+CD45RA+CD25-. This rearrangement joins TRBV5-5 to TRBJ2-7, with D perhaps being TRBD1 or TRBD2 (5 bases each). In DNA form, the CDR3 reads TGTGCCAGCAGCTTGGTCGAGGGGATCGAGCGGTACTTC. This sequence encodes CASSLVEGIERYF.